This is a list of T cell receptor beta chains from one sample in a study of radiotherapy plus CTLA-4 blockade in lung cancer. The table came from immunoSEQ multiplex PCR; TCRdb's copy has only in-frame clones and leaves some out. The sample records about 40,000 clones, 70% to 80% being singletons. The sample was peripheral blood, taken from a patient treated with radiotherapy plus ipilimumab. The receptors derive from a human donor with non-small cell lung cancer who had stable disease on radiotherapy plus ipilimumab. CDR3s include the opening cysteine and the closing phenylalanine or tryptophan. A D gene is named only where the DNA matches it firmly. Not all rows give a size; the values are once, few, many and, for expanded clones, a class.

clone_size	cdr3_length	d_call	j_call	v_call	cdr3_aa	cdr3_nt
.	15	.	TRBJ2-7	TRBV5-1	CASSLPTGTADEQYF	TGCGCCAGCAGCTTGCCAACAGGGACGGCCGACGAGCAGTACTTC
few	12	.	TRBJ2-1	TRBV7-2	CASSIPFNEQFF	TGTGCCAGCAGCATCCCTTTCAATGAGCAGTTCTTC
.	15	TRBD1	TRBJ1-2	TRBV5-8	CASSIAGDRVGGYTF	TGTGCCAGCAGCATCGCGGGGGACAGGGTCGGTGGCTACACCTTC
.	14	TRBD1	TRBJ2-3	TRBV10-1	CASSVGTAMDTQYF	TGCGCCAGCAGTGTCGGGACAGCCATGGATACGCAGTATTTT
.	16	TRBD1	TRBJ2-2	TRBV5-1	CASSSTTGAGTGELFF	TGCGCCAGCAGCTCAACTACAGGGGCCGGCACCGGGGAGCTGTTTTTT
.	13	.	TRBJ1-2	TRBV30	CAWSLAGIYGYTF	TGTGCCTGGAGTTTGGCAGGCATCTATGGCTACACCTTC
.	13	TRBD1	TRBJ1-4	TRBV9	CASSVDRGEKLFF	TGTGCCAGCAGCGTGGACAGGGGCGAAAAACTGTTTTTT
.	16	.	TRBJ2-1	TRBV14	CASSQDQRTSYNEQFF	TGTGCCAGCAGCCAAGATCAACGGACTTCCTACAATGAGCAGTTCTTC
.	13	.	TRBJ1-2	TRBV6-5	CASRTDGYDGYTF	TGTGCCAGCAGGACTGACGGATATGATGGCTACACCTTC
once	13	.	TRBJ2-3	TRBV11-3	CASRSDTTDTQYF	TGTGCCAGCAGGTCCGACACCACAGATACGCAGTATTTT
.	15	.	TRBJ1-1	TRBV7-2	CASSLAWGRKTEAFF	TGTGCCAGCAGCTTAGCGTGGGGCAGAAAGACTGAAGCTTTCTTT
.	15	.	TRBJ2-1	TRBV7-2	CASSLGAETYNEQFF	TGTGCCAGCAGCTTAGGCGCGGAGACCTACAATGAGCAGTTCTTC
.	12	.	TRBJ2-7	TRBV2	CASSVTAYEQYF	TGTGCCAGCAGTGTCACAGCTTACGAGCAGTACTTC
.	15	.	TRBJ1-2	TRBV2	CASSVIRQPTMGYTF	TGTGCCAGCAGTGTTATAAGGCAGCCCACTATGGGCTACACCTTC
.	15	TRBD2	TRBJ2-5	TRBV7-9	CASSLLAGGQETQYF	TGTGCCAGCAGCTTACTAGCGGGGGGGCAAGAGACCCAGTACTTC
.	14	.	TRBJ1-1	TRBV18	CASSPGGSKTEAFF	TGTGCCAGCTCACCGGGGGGGAGTAAGACTGAAGCTTTCTTT
.	18	.	TRBJ1-1	TRBV6-1	CASSESWLLQVGATEAFF	TGTGCCAGCAGTGAATCCTGGCTGTTACAGGTTGGCGCAACCGAAGCTTTCTTT
.	16	TRBD2	TRBJ2-1	TRBV9	CASSYISGGADNEQFF	TGTGCCAGCAGCTACATTAGCGGGGGGGCTGACAATGAGCAGTTCTTC
.	16	.	TRBJ2-2	TRBV4-1	CASSQAAGDYTGELFF	TGCGCCAGCAGCCAAGCGGCAGGGGATTACACCGGGGAGCTGTTTTTT
.	13	.	TRBJ2-1	TRBV10-2	CASSESHAGEQFF	TGCGCCAGCAGTGAGTCACACGCGGGGGAGCAGTTCTTC
.	16	TRBD1	TRBJ1-5	TRBV18	CASSQTGQGAGQPQHF	TGTGCCAGCTCACAAACAGGACAGGGGGCGGGGCAGCCCCAGCATTTT
.	15	TRBD1	TRBJ1-2	TRBV29-1	CSVRLTGRGYDGYTF	TGCAGCGTCCGCTTGACAGGGCGAGGATATGATGGCTACACCTTC
.	14	TRBD1	TRBJ2-3	TRBV6-6	CASSYPPTGVTQYF	TGTGCCAGCAGTTACCCACCGACAGGGGTTACGCAGTATTTT
.	13	.	TRBJ1-3	TRBV9	CASSARQGNTIYF	TGTGCCAGCAGCGCTAGACAGGGAAACACCATATATTTT
.	15	.	TRBJ1-5	TRBV2	CASRAGGSGNQPQHF	TGTGCCAGCAGAGCGGGTGGTTCGGGAAATCAGCCCCAGCATTTT
.	14	.	TRBJ1-5	TRBV28	CASSLSDSLSTQHF	TGTGCCAGCAGTTTAAGTGACAGTCTTTCGACCCAGCATTTT
once	14	.	TRBJ2-5	TRBV7-6	CASSLRGRQETQYF	TGTGCCAGCAGCTTGCGGGGGCGTCAAGAGACCCAGTACTTC
.	13	.	TRBJ1-1	TRBV6-5	CASSFGIRTEAFF	TGTGCCAGCAGTTTCGGGATTCGCACTGAAGCTTTCTTT
.	15	.	TRBJ1-2	TRBV5-6	CASSLVQGTNYGYTF	TGTGCCAGCAGCTTGGTCCAGGGGACTAACTATGGCTACACCTTC
.	17	TRBD1	TRBJ2-2	TRBV2	CASSFFPRTGNTGELFF	TGTGCCAGCAGTTTCTTTCCCCGGACAGGGAACACCGGGGAGCTGTTTTTT
few	18	TRBD1	TRBJ2-5	TRBV7-2	CASSLDRGWVSSLETQYF	TGTGCCAGCAGCTTAGACAGGGGTTGGGTCAGTTCGTTGGAGACCCAGTACTTC
.	15	.	TRBJ2-2	TRBV5-1	CASSQVTGRTGELFF	TGCGCCAGCAGCCAGGTGACAGGTCGGACCGGGGAGCTGTTTTTT
.	14	TRBD2	TRBJ2-7	TRBV7-9	CASRRSGVSYEQYF	TGTGCCAGCAGGAGAAGCGGGGTTTCCTACGAGCAGTACTTC
.	15	.	TRBJ2-6	TRBV2	CASSIQGSGANVLTF	TGTGCCAGCAGCATACAGGGCTCTGGGGCCAACGTCCTGACTTTC
.	14	TRBD1	TRBJ1-3	TRBV2	CASRETTGSYTIYF	TGTGCCAGCAGGGAAACGACAGGGAGTTACACCATATATTTT
.	17	.	TRBJ2-7	TRBV11-2	CASSPPGWDISSYEQYF	TGTGCCAGCAGCCCCCCGGGCTGGGACATCTCCTCCTACGAGCAGTACTTC
.	13	TRBD1	TRBJ1-2	TRBV29-1	CSALGQGAYGYTF	TGCAGCGCTTTGGGACAGGGGGCATATGGCTACACCTTC
.	15	.	TRBJ2-4	TRBV4-1	CASSPVQGDKNIQYF	TGCGCCAGCAGCCCGGTACAGGGTGACAAAAACATTCAGTACTTC
few	17	.	TRBJ1-5	TRBV30	CAWSGGEGVLGNQPQHF	TGTGCCTGGAGTGGGGGTGAGGGGGTCCTAGGCAATCAGCCCCAGCATTTT
.	14	.	TRBJ1-5	TRBV6-6	CASSPTGSNQPQHF	TGTGCCAGCAGCCCAACAGGGAGCAATCAGCCCCAGCATTTT
.	15	.	TRBJ1-2	TRBV25-1	CASSEVGGRNYGYTF	TGTGCCAGCAGTGAAGTTGGAGGGAGGAACTATGGCTACACCTTC
.	13	.	TRBJ1-1	TRBV7-6	CASSLAGRTEAFF	TGTGCCAGCAGCTTAGCGGGGCGGACTGAAGCTTTCTTT
.	16	TRBD2	TRBJ2-3	TRBV4-1	CASSPGGLAGFDTQYF	TGCGCCAGCAGCCCAGGGGGACTAGCGGGGTTCGATACGCAGTATTTT
.	15	TRBD1	TRBJ2-1	TRBV6-5	CASRSTGGSYNEQFF	TGTGCCAGCAGGAGCACAGGGGGCTCCTACAATGAGCAGTTCTTC
.	17	.	TRBJ1-6	TRBV6-1	CASSEVTGGAKDSPLHF	TGTGCCAGCAGTGAAGTGACGGGGGGGGCAAAGGATTCACCCCTCCACTTT